These 13 T cell receptor beta chains originate from one sample sequenced in a study of T cells in women clearing cervical HPV infection. Assay: immunoSEQ multiplex PCR; the TCRdb copy retains only in-frame clones and omits some. Here the sample table reports tens of thousands of clones. Material for sequencing was blood buffy coat. These receptor sequences come from a woman between 18 and 75 years old with a cervical HPV16 infection that either progressed to CIN3+ or cleared (not recorded which).

Of note for this clone: The CDR3 end falls 3 residues outside the read, so it is completed with the germline J gene. The chain uses TRBV12-5 and TRBJ1-6; no definite D call. In germline, CDR1 is LGHNT, CDR2 FRNRAP. The CDR3 extends over 13 amino acids. Between the trimmed V and J ends, which lost 3 bases and 6 bases, there was a span of 6 bases. The CDR3 bases that were read are TGTGCTAGTGGTTTAGGGTTTAATTCACCC. Protein product: CASGLGFNSP. The full CDR3 reads CASGLGFNSPLHF.

A note on this clone: With the read ending 3 residues before the CDR3 end, the germline J gene is used to fill in that end. The chain is built from TRBV7-9 and TRBJ1-2, with TRBD1 as a possible D gene (6 bases). The length of the CDR3 is 15 residues. Germline loops: CDR1 SEHNR, CDR2 FQNEAQ (reference sequence). The CDR3 bases that were read are TGTGCCAGCAGCCTCCCGGCAGGGGATCCCTACGAC. Protein sequence: CASSLPAGDPYD. The whole CDR3 sequence reads CASSLPAGDPYDYTF.

A note on this clone: The read ends 3 residues before the CDR3 terminus; that terminus is restored from the germline J gene. The V call is TRBV19, the J call TRBJ1-5; 7 bases agree with TRBD1. The CDR3 covers 13 residues. Trimming took 5 bases from V and 7 from J; bases not matched to a gene: 5. Germline CDR1 is LNHDA and CDR2 is SQIVND (reference sequence). The CDR3: CASSDRAGQPQHF. The covered CDR3 bases are TGTGCCAGTAGTGACAGGGCTGGGCAGCCC.

Remarks on this clone: The read terminates 3 residues ahead of where the CDR3 ends, so the germline J gene completes it. The rearrangement joins TRBV4-1 to TRBJ2-3; 7 bases map to TRBD1. CDR1 is MGHRA and CDR2 is YSYEKL in the germline V gene. The CDR3 totals 14 residues. The J segment lost 4 bases and the V segment lost 4 bases, leaving 5 bases of the junction unmatched. The covered CDR3 bases are TGCGCCAGCAGCCTGTTGACAGGGCCAGATACG. Protein: CASSLLTGPDT. The full CDR3 sequence reads CASSLLTGPDTQYF.

Comment on this clone: The read halts 3 residues ahead of the CDR3 end, with the missing end drawn from the germline J gene. J is TRBJ2-7 and V is TRBV18; TRBD1 might be the D (5 bases). V was shortened by 0 bases and J by 3 bases, with 6 bases between the two germline ends. The CDR3 loop spans 13 amino acids. The germline gives CDR1 KGHSH, CDR2 LQKENI. The DNA read from the CDR3 is TGTGCCAGCTCACCACCGGGGCTCTACGAG. Encoded protein: CASSPPGLYE. The full CDR3 protein reads CASSPPGLYEQYF.

To note about this clone: From the germline J gene comes the end of the CDR3, since the read stops 3 residues before it. V usage is TRBV14 and J usage is TRBJ2-1; TRBD1 matches 7 bases. With 0 bases clipped from V and 3 bases from J, the junction kept 5 bases outside the gene matches. The germline V gene has CDR1 SGHDN and CDR2 FVKESK. The CDR3 runs to 16 residues. The CDR3: CASSQDLQGSYNEQFF. CDR3 DNA (partial): TGTGCCAGCAGCCAAGATCTACAGGGGAGCTACAATGAG.

With regard to this clone: The CDR3 end lies 3 residues beyond the end of the read and is filled in from the germline J gene. The rearrangement joins TRBV28 to TRBJ2-2; D gene ambiguous. Trimming pared 3 bases from V and 5 bases from J, leaving 13 bases between. The germline V gene has CDR1 MDHEN and CDR2 SYDVKM. This CDR3 has 15 residues. The covered CDR3 bases are TGTGCCAGCAGTTTCACCCAGTTTCAAACCGGGGAG. Its protein product is CASSFTQFQTGE. The full-length CDR3 reads as CASSFTQFQTGELFF.

On this clone: The missing CDR3 end, 3 residues past where the read stops, is filled in from the germline J gene. The chain carries TRBV5-1 and TRBJ2-3, with unresolved D. Per germline, CDR1 SGHRS and CDR2 YFSETQ. This CDR3 has 13 amino acids. Deletions cut 3 bases from V and 6 bases from J, with 11 bases between. The CDR3 protein is CASSSQPMDTQYF. The sequenced CDR3 bases are TGCGCCAGCAGCTCCCAACCTATGGATACG.

About this clone itself: The read terminates 3 residues ahead of where the CDR3 ends, so the germline J gene completes it. The V call is TRBV19, the J call TRBJ1-5; D remains ambiguous. The CDR3 is made up of 15 amino acids. Germline V lookup: CDR1 LNHDA, CDR2 SQIVND (reference sequence). V gave up 7 bases and J gave up 3 bases, with 16 bases separating them. The part of the CDR3 DNA that was read is TGTGCCAGTAAAACCGGGTCGGAAAACAATCAGCCC. Amino acids: CASKTGSENNQP. The CDR3 in its entirety is CASKTGSENNQPQHF.

Concerning this clone: The read halts 3 residues ahead of the CDR3 end, with the missing end drawn from the germline J gene. J is TRBJ2-1 and V is TRBV10-3, with 7 bases identical to TRBD1. Germline V gene lookup returns CDR1 ENHRY and CDR2 SYGVKD. The CDR3 consists of 14 residues. Trimming at V came to 6 bases and at J to 1 base, leaving 3 bases not matched to a gene. The CDR3 protein is CAIRGGSSYNEQFF. The CDR3 bases that were read are TGTGCCATCAGAGGGGGCTCTTCCTACAATGAG.

Worth noting for this clone: With the read ending 3 residues before the CDR3 end, the germline J gene is used to fill in that end. The rearrangement links TRBV29-1 to TRBJ2-2; 8 bases line up with TRBD1. Germline assignment: CDR1 SQVTM and CDR2 ANQGSEA. This CDR3 has 14 amino acids. Here the CDR3 reads CSVILRGRDEKLFF. CDR3 DNA (partial): TGCAGCGTAATCCTCAGGGGGCGGGATGAAAAG.

A remark on this clone: Read coverage stops 3 residues before the CDR3 terminus; the germline J gene supplies the remainder. The chain is built from TRBV18 and TRBJ1-2, with 7 nucleotides matching TRBD1. This CDR3 spans 14 amino acids. The J segment lost 4 bases and the V segment lost 6 bases, leaving 8 bases of the junction unmatched. CDR1 and CDR2 from the germline V gene are KGHSH and LQKENI. Partial CDR3 DNA: TGTGCCAGCTCTCCTGAAGACAGGGTCTATGGC. As protein: CASSPEDRVYG. The full-length CDR3 reads as CASSPEDRVYGYTF.

Comment on this clone: The CDR3 extends 3 residues past the end of the read, so its final part is completed from the germline J gene. The V call is TRBV19, the J call TRBJ1-2; a weak D match, TRBD1 (6 bases). CDR3 length: 16 residues. CDR1 and CDR2 from the germline V gene are LNHDA and SQIVND (reference sequence). V was pared by 5 bases and J by 4 bases, with 20 bases between. The DNA read from the CDR3 is TGTGCCAGTAGTCCGGACGGGACACCACGGCGCTATGGC. Translating it yields CASSPDGTPRRYG. The whole CDR3 reads CASSPDGTPRRYGYTF.